Below are 19 T cell receptor beta chains sequenced from a single sample in a study of T cells in tumors after PD-1 blockade. Sequenced by immunoSEQ multiplex PCR; TCRdb stores in-frame clones only, minus some. This sample has about 60,000 clones; around 67% occur once, and the top ten carry 4.7%. The specimen comprised PBMCs, sampled after anti-PD-1 treatment. The receptor set was obtained from a human donor with basal cell carcinoma.

This clone was observed once. The chain couples TRBV5-1 to TRBJ2-3; tentatively, D is TRBD2 (5 bases). This CDR3 is built from 16 residues. Germline CDR1 reads SGHRS; CDR2 reads YFSETQ. Trimming shortened V by 0 bases and J by 1 base, and 12 bases separated the two germline ends. CDR3 sequence reads: CASSLELDGGTDTQYF. For the CDR3, the DNA is TGCGCCAGCAGCTTGGAACTAGACGGAGGCACAGATACGCAGTATTTT.

The sample holds a few counts of this clone. The gene calls are TRBV18 and TRBJ2-7; D possibly corresponds to TRBD1 (6 bases). The V end lost 6 bases, the J end lost 2 bases, and 17 bases lay between the germline ends. This CDR3 spans 15 amino acids. Germline V gene sequence: CDR1 KGHSH, CDR2 LQKENI. DNA for the CDR3: TGTGCCAGCTCGGCGGCCGCAGGGGCGGCCTACGAGCAGTACTTC. This translates into CASSAAAGAAYEQYF.

The gene calls are TRBV29-1 and TRBJ2-7, with D possibly being TRBD1 or TRBD2 (5 bases each). V lost 7 bases and J 6 bases, leaving 19 bases between the germline ends. Germline V gives CDR1 SQVTM, CDR2 ANQGSEA. The CDR3 loop spans 13 amino acids. This chain's CDR3 is CSALREGSFEQYF. The CDR3 coding sequence is TGCAGCGCCCTCCGAGAGGGGTCTTTCGAGCAGTACTTC.

The chain carries TRBV30 and TRBJ2-2, with 7 bases fitting TRBD2. This CDR3 spans 15 amino acids. Germline V gene sequence: CDR1 GTSNPN, CDR2 SVGIG (reference sequence). V lost 2 bases, J lost 4 bases, and 7 bases stayed unmatched. CDR3 DNA: TGTGCCTGGAGTCCTAGCGGCGACTCCACCGGGGAGCTGTTTTTT. This encodes CAWSPSGDSTGELFF.

The rearrangement uses TRBV7-9 and TRBJ2-7; unclear D gene. V shed 1 base and J shed 5 bases, with 9 bases lying between them. The CDR3 has 13 residues. Looked up from germline, CDR1 is SEHNR and CDR2 is FQNEAQ (reference sequence). CDR3 amino acids: CASSLVGNHEQYF. In DNA form, the CDR3 reads TGTGCCAGCAGCTTAGTAGGGAACCACGAGCAGTACTTC.

The J gene is TRBJ1-4, the V gene TRBV19; TRBD1 agrees at 9 bases. This CDR3 contains 15 residues. Trimming took 9 bases from V and 4 from J; bases not matched to a gene: 9. In germline, CDR1 is LNHDA, CDR2 SQIVND (reference sequence). CDR3 residues: CASRGTGTHNEKLFF. In DNA form, the CDR3 reads TGTGCCAGCAGGGGGACAGGGACCCATAATGAAAAACTGTTTTTT.

The rearrangement uses TRBV7-2 and TRBJ2-3, with a weak D call TRBD2 (7 bases). V was trimmed by 6 bases and J by 2 bases, leaving 15 bases between them. This CDR3 spans 15 amino acids. CDR1 is SGHTA and CDR2 is FQGNSA in the germline V gene. CDR3 bases: TGTGCCAGCAGGGATCCGGGGGGCCCCACAGATACGCAGTATTTT. Translating gives CASRDPGGPTDTQYF.

The chain employs TRBV5-1 and TRBJ1-3, with TRBD1 as a possible D gene (5 bases). The CDR3 runs to 13 residues. In germline, CDR1 is SGHRS, CDR2 YFSETQ. V was clipped by 4 bases and J by 7 bases, with 12 bases between them. In DNA form, the CDR3 reads TGCGCCAGCAGCCTAGACAGCGGTAACACCATATATTTT. Translated, it gives CASSLDSGNTIYF.

This sequence joins TRBV5-4 and TRBJ2-7, with TRBD1 matching 8 bases. CDR1 and CDR2 from the germline V gene are SGHNT and YYREEE (reference sequence). This CDR3 comprises 14 residues. The trim removed 4 bases at V and 2 bases at J, leaving 5 bases unmatched. The CDR3 nucleotides read TGTGCCAGCAGCACACGGACAGGGACCTACGAGCAGTACTTC. Protein product: CASSTRTGTYEQYF.

The rearrangement links TRBV10-3 to TRBJ2-1; 9 bases agree with TRBD2. Germline-derived CDR1 and CDR2 are ENHRY and SYGVKD. The trim removed 9 bases at V and 6 bases at J, leaving 3 bases unmatched. The CDR3 loop spans 12 amino acids. CDR3 protein: CAIAGGLNEQFF. The DNA for the CDR3 is TGTGCCATAGCGGGGGGCCTCAATGAGCAGTTCTTC.

This rearrangement joins TRBV10-2 to TRBJ2-1, with D perhaps given as TRBD1 or TRBD2 (5 bases each). Germline lookup yields CDR1 WSHSY and CDR2 SAAADI. The CDR3 covers 12 residues. V was shortened by 8 bases and J by 6 bases, with 11 bases between the two germline ends. The CDR3 nucleotides are TGCGCCAGCGGGACCAGGTCCAATGAGCAGTTCTTC. Translating it yields CASGTRSNEQFF.

In this sample, this clone turned up a few times. The chain carries TRBV3-1 (or the pseudogene TRBV3-2) and TRBJ1-2, with 9 bases fitting TRBD1. V was clipped by 4 bases and J by 2 bases; unmatched bases: 5. CDR1 is LGHDT, CDR2 YNNKEL, per germline (reference sequence). The CDR3 runs 15 residues. CDR3 sequence (DNA): TGTGCCAGCAGCCGCGGAGGACAGGGGAACTATGGCTACACCTTC. This codes for CASSRGGQGNYGYTF.

The sample holds a few counts of this clone. CDR3 in amino acids: CASGTPRESPLHF. CDR3 in DNA: TGTGCCAGTGGCACGCCGAGAGAATCACCCCTCCACTTT. The chain links TRBV19 to TRBJ1-6; D unclear. V gave up 8 bases and J gave up 10 bases, with 15 bases separating them. CDR1 is LNHDA and CDR2 is SQIVND in the germline V gene (reference sequence). This CDR3 comprises 13 residues.

V and J are TRBV7-9 and TRBJ1-6; 9 bases align to TRBD1. From germline, CDR1 is SEHNR and CDR2 FQNEAQ (reference sequence). CDR3 length: 17 residues. Unmatched junction bases numbered 12, after V lost 5 bases and J lost 7 bases. This CDR3 is CASSALSGTGRNSPLHF. In nucleotides, the CDR3 is TGTGCCAGCAGCGCCCTCTCTGGGACAGGGCGGAATTCACCCCTCCACTTT.

The rearrangement uses TRBV29-1 and TRBJ1-2; 9 bases line up with TRBD1. Looked up from germline, CDR1 is SQVTM and CDR2 is ANQGSEA. The ends lost 5 bases at V and 7 bases at J; junction bases unmatched: 8. This CDR3 has 13 residues. The CDR3 nucleotides are TGCAGCGTTTGGACAGGGGTGTTCGTTGGCTACACCTTC. Its translation: CSVWTGVFVGYTF.

The V and J genes are TRBV10-2 and TRBJ1-2, with 7 bases aligning to TRBD1. The V segment lost 5 bases and the J segment 4 bases; nucleotides outside the gene matches: 7. The CDR3 sequence is 14 residues long. Germline assignment: CDR1 WSHSY and CDR2 SAAADI. This chain's CDR3 is CASSLGGSSYGYTF. The CDR3 coding sequence is TGCGCCAGCAGTTTAGGGGGCAGTTCCTATGGCTACACCTTC.

The rearrangement joins TRBV7-9 to TRBJ1-2; D not certain. Germline-derived CDR1 and CDR2 are SEHNR and FQNEAQ (reference sequence). This CDR3 region has 14 residues. Trimming removed 1 base at V and 8 bases at J, with 14 bases between. CDR3 in amino acids: CASSLGVALGGYTF. CDR3 nucleotides: TGTGCCAGCAGCTTAGGGGTGGCCCTTGGGGGCTACACCTTC.

The V call is TRBV6-1, the J call TRBJ2-7; 9 bases are shared with TRBD1. CDR3 length: 15 amino acids. Germline V gives CDR1 MNHNS, CDR2 SASEGT. Unmatched junction bases numbered 6, after V lost 4 bases and J lost 2 bases. DNA for the CDR3: TGTGCCAGCAGTGCCGGTGGGACAGGGACCTACGAGCAGTACTTC. Encoded protein: CASSAGGTGTYEQYF.

This clone is medium-sized (0.01 to 0.1%) within its sample. CDR3 coding DNA: TGTGCCAGCAGGGGCGCGGGCACTGAAGCTTTCTTT. It is translated as CASRGAGTEAFF. The chain joins TRBV27 to TRBJ1-1, with no clear D. This CDR3 has 12 residues. CDR1 and CDR2 from the germline V gene are MNHEY and SMNVEV (reference sequence). V lost 6 bases to trimming and J lost 4 bases, with 9 bases between them.